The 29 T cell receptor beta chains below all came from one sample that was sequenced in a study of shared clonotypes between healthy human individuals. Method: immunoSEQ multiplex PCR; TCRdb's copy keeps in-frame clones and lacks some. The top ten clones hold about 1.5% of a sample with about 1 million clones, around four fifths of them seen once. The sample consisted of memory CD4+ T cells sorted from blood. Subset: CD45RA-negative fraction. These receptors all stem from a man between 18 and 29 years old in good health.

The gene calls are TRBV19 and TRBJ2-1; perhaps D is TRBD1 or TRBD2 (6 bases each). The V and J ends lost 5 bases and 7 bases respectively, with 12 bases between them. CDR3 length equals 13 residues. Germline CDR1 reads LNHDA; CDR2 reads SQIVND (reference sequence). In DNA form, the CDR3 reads TGTGCCAGTAGTTCGATAGGGGGGAATGAGCAGTTCTTC. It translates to CASSSIGGNEQFF.

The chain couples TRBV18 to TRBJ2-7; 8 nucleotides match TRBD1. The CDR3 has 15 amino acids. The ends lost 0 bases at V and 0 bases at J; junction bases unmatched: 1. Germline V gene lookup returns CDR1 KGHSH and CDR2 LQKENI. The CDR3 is CASSPPQGASYEQYF. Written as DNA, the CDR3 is TGTGCCAGCTCACCACCGCAGGGGGCCTCCTACGAGCAGTACTTC. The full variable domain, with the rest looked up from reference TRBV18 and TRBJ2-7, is NAGVMQNPRHLVRRRGQEARLRCSPMKGHSHVYWYRQLPEEGLKFMVYLQKENIIDESGMPKERFSAEFPKEGPSILRIQQVVRGDSAAYFCASSPPQGASYEQYFGPGTRLTVT.

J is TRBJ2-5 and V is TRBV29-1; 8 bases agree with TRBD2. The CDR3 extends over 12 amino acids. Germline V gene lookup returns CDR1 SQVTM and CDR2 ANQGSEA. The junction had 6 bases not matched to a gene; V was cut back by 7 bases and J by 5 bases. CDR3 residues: CSAGGEAETQYF. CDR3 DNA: TGCAGCGCCGGGGGGGAGGCGGAGACCCAGTACTTC. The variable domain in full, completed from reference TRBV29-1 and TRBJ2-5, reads SAVISQKPSRDICQRGTSLTIQCQVDSQVTMMFWYRQQPGQSLTLIATANQGSEATYESGFVIDKFPISRPNLTFSTLTVSNMSPEDSSIYLCSAGGEAETQYFGPGTRLLVL.

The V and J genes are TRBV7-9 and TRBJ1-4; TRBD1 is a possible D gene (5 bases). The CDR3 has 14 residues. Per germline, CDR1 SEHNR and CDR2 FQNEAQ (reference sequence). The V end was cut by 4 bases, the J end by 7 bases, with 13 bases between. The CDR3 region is CASSSDIRGEKLFF. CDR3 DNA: TGTGCCAGCAGCTCGGATATAAGGGGTGAAAAACTGTTTTTT.

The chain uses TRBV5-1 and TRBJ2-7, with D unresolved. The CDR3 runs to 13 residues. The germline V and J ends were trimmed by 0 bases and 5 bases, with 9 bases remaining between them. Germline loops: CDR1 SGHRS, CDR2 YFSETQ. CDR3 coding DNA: TGCGCCAGCAGCTTGGAAGCCAGCCACGAGCAGTACTTC. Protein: CASSLEASHEQYF.

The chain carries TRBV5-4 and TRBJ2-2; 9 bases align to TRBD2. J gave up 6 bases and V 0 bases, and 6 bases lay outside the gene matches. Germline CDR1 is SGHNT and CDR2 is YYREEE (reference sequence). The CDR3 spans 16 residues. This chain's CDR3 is CASSLASSGTPGELFF. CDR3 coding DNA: TGTGCCAGCAGCTTGGCGTCTAGCGGGACCCCCGGGGAGCTGTTTTTT. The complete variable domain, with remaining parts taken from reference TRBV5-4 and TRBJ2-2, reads ETGVTQSPTHLIKTRGQQVTLRCSSQSGHNTVSWYQQALGQGPQFIFQYYREEENGRGNFPPRFSGLQFPNYSSELNVNALELDDSALYLCASSLASSGTPGELFFGEGSRLTVL.

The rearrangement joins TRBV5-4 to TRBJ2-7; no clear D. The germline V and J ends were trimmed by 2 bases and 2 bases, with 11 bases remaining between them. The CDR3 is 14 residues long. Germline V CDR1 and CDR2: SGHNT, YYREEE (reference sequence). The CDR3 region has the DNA TGTGCCAGCAGCTTAAAGACGGCTACCTACGAGCAGTACTTC. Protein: CASSLKTATYEQYF.

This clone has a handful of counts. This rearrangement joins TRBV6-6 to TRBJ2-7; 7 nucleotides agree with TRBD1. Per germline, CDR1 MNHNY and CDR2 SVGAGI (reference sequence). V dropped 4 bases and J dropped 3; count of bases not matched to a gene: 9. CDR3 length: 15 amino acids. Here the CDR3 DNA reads TGTGCCAGCAGTTCTCCGATGACAGGGTACTACGAGCAGTACTTC. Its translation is CASSSPMTGYYEQYF.

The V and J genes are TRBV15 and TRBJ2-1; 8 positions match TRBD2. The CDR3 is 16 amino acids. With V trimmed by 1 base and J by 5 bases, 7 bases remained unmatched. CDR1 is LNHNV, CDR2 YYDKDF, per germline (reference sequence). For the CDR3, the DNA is TGTGCCACCAGCAGAGCCCTCGGGAGGGCCGACAATGAGCAGTTCTTC. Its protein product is CATSRALGRADNEQFF.

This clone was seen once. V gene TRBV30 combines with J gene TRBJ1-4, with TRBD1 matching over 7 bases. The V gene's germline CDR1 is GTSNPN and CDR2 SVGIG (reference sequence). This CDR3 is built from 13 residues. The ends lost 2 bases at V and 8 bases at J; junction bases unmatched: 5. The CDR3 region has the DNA TGTGCCTGGAGTACAGGGGCGCGGGAAAAACTGTTTTTT. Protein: CAWSTGAREKLFF.

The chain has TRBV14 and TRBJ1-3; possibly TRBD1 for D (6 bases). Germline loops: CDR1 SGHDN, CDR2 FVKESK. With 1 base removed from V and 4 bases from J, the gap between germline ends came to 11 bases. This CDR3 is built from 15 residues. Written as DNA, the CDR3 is TGTGCCAGCAGCCAAGGTTGGGGGCTCGGAAACACCATATATTTT. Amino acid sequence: CASSQGWGLGNTIYF. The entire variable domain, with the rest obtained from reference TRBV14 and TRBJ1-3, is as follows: EAGVTQFPSHSVIEKGQTVTLRCDPISGHDNLYWYRRVMGKEIKFLLHFVKESKQDESGMPNNRFLAERTGGTYSTLKVQPAELEDSGVYFCASSQGWGLGNTIYFGEGSWLTVV.

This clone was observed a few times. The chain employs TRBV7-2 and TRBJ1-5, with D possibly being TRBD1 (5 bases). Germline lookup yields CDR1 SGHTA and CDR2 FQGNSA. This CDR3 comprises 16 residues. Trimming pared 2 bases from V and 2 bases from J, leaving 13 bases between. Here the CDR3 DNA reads TGTGCCAGCAGCTTAAGTCCGGGAGGGGGCAATCAGCCCCAGCATTTT. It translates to CASSLSPGGGNQPQHF.

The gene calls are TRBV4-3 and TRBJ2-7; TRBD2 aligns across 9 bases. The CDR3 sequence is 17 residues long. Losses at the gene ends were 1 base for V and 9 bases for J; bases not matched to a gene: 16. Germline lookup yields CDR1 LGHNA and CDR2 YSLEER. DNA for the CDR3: TGCGCCAGCAGCCAAGCCTCTAGCGGGACCGCAAAGGTTTTGCAGTACTTC. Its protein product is CASSQASSGTAKVLQYF.

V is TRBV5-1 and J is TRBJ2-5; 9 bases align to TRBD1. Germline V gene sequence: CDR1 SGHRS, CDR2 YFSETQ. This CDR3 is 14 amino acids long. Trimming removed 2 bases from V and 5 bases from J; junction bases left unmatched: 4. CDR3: CASSFGQGMETQYF. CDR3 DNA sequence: TGCGCCAGCAGCTTTGGACAGGGGATGGAGACCCAGTACTTC.

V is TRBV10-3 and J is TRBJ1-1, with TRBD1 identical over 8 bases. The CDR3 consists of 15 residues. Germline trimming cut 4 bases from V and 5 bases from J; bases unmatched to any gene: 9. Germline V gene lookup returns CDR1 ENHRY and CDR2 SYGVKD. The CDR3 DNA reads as TGTGCCATCAGTGCCCCGCAGGGGGCCAGAACTGAAGCTTTCTTT. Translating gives CAISAPQGARTEAFF.

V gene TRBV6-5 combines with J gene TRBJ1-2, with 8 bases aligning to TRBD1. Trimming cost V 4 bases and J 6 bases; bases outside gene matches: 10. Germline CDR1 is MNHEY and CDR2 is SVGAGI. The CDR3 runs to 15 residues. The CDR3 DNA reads TGTGCCAGCAGTTTTACTCAGGGGGCGGTAAATGGCTACACCTTC. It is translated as CASSFTQGAVNGYTF.

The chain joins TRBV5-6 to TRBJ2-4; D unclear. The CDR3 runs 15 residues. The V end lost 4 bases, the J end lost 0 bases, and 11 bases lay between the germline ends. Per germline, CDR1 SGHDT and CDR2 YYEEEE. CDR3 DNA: TGTGCCAGCAGCCCAACACTCCAAGCCAAAAACATTCAGTACTTC. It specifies CASSPTLQAKNIQYF. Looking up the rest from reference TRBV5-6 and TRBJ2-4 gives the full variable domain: DAGVTQSPTHLIKTRGQQVTLRCSPKSGHDTVSWYQQALGQGPQFIFQYYEEEERQRGNFPDRFSGHQFPNYSSELNVNALLLGDSALYLCASSPTLQAKNIQYFGAGTRLSVL.

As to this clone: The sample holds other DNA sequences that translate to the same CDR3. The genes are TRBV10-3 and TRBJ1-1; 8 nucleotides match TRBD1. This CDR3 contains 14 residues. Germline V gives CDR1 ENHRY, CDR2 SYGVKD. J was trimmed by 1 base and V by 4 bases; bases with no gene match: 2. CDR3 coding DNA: TGTGCCATCAGTGCAGACAGGGGGAACACTGAAGCTTTCTTT. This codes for CAISADRGNTEAFF.

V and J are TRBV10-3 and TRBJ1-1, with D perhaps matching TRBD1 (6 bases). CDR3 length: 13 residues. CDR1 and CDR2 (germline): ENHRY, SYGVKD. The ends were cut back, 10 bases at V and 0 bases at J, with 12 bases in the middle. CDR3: CATQGHLNTEAFF. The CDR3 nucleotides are TGTGCCACTCAGGGACACTTGAACACTGAAGCTTTCTTT.

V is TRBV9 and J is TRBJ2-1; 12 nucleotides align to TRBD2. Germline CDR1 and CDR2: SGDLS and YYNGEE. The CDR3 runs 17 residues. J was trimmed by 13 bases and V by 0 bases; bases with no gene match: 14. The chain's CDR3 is CASSVATSTSGGLGQFF. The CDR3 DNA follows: TGTGCCAGCAGCGTAGCTACTTCTACTAGCGGGGGGCTAGGACAGTTCTTC.

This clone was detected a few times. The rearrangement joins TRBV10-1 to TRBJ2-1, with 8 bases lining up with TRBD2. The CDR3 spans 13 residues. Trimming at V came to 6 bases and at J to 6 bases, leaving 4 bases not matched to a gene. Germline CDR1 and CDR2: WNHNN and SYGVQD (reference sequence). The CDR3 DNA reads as TGCGCCAGCAGCTTGACTAGCGCCAATGAGCAGTTCTTC. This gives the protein CASSLTSANEQFF.

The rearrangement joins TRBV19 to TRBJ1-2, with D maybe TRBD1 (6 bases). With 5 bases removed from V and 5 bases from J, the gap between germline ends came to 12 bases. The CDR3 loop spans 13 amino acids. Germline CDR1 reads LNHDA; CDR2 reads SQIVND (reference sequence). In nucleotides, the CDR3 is TGTGCCAGTAGTGAGATAACAGGGTATGGCTACACCTTC. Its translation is CASSEITGYGYTF.

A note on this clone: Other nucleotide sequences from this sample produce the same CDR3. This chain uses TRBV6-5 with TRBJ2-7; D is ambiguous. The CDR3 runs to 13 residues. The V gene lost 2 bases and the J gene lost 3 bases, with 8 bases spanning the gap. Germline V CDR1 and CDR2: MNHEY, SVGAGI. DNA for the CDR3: TGTGCCAGCAGTTACGCCCCTGGCTACGAGCAGTACTTC. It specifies CASSYAPGYEQYF.

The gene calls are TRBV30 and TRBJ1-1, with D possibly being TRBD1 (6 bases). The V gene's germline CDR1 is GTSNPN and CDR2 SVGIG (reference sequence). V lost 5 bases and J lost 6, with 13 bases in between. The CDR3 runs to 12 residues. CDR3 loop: CAWVSRGAEAFF. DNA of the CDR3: TGTGCCTGGGTATCCAGGGGCGCTGAAGCTTTCTTT. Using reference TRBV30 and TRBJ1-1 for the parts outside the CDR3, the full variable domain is SQTIHQWPATLVQPVGSPLSLECTVEGTSNPNLYWYRQAAGRGLQLLFYSVGIGQISSEVPQNLSASRPQDRQFILSSKKLLLSDSGFYLCAWVSRGAEAFFGQGTRLTVV.

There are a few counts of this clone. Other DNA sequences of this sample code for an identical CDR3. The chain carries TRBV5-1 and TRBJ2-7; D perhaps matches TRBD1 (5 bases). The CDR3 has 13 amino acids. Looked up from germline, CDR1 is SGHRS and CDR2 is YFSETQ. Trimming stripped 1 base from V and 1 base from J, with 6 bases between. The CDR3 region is CASSLRQSYEQYF. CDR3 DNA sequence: TGCGCCAGCAGCTTGAGACAGTCCTACGAGCAGTACTTC.

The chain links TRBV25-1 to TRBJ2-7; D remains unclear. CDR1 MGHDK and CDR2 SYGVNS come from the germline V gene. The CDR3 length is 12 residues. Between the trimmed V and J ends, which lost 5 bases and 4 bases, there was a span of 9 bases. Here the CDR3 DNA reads TGTGCCAGCAGTAGAGAGAAGTACGAGCAGTACTTC. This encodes CASSREKYEQYF.

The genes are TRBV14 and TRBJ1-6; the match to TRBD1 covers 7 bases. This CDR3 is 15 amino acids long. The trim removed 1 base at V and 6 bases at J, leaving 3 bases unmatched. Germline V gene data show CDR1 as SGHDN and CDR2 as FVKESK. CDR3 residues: CASSQVDRANSPLHF. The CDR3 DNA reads TGTGCCAGCAGCCAAGTCGACAGGGCTAATTCACCCCTCCACTTT.

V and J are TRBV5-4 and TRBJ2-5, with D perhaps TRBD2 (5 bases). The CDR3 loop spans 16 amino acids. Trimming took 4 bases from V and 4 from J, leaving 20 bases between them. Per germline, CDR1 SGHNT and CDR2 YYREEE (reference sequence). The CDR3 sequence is CASSPDPLLGGETQYF. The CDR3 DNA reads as TGTGCCAGCAGCCCGGATCCCCTCCTCGGAGGAGAGACCCAGTACTTC.

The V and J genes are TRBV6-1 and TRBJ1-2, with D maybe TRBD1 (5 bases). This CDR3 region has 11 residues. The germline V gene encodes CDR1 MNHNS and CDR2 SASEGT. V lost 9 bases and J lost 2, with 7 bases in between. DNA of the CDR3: TGTGCCAGTAGACAGAACTATGGCTACACCTTC. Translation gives CASRQNYGYTF.